The clone carrying this T cell receptor beta chain has more than one count but fewer than ten. The antigen is not known. With 5 bases removed from V and 3 bases from J, the gap between germline ends came to 13 bases. Germline loops: CDR1 SQVTM, CDR2 ANQGSEA. This CDR3 has 14 residues. One entry per CDR3 protein, called by TCRdb with MiXCR from the 5' RACE reads. This sample has some 600,000 distinct CDR3 sequences, with about 12% found just once. The sample originates from a study of T cells after yellow fever vaccination. The study, taken as a whole, reports: From the bulk population, abundant clonotypes could contaminate and appear within FACS-sorted repertoires. Reappearing after the booster were most of the clones from primary vaccination (approximately 96% CD4, approximately 88% CD8). The secondary response showed a weaker magnitude and a faster peak, day 5 versus 15.

The gene calls are TRBV29-1 and TRBJ2-2; D might be TRBD1 (6 bases). This TCR was sampled from a man younger than 45 who received the YFV17D yellow fever vaccine. The material sequenced was PBMCs, taken on the day of the yellow fever booster vaccination. Here the CDR3 reads CSVPKGHYTGELFF. For the CDR3, the DNA is TGCAGCGTTCCTAAGGGACATTACACCGGGGAGCTGTTTTTT.